These 27 T cell receptor beta chains originate from one sample sequenced in a study of CD8+ T cells in alopecia areata. RNA was extracted and reverse transcribed into cDNA as the sequencing template. Method: immunoSEQ multiplex PCR; TCRdb's copy keeps in-frame clones and lacks some. Of over 150,000 clones listed, about three fifths are singletons. This sample's treatment: oral pan-JAK inhibitor, 5-10 mg twice daily. The sample in question was CD4+ T cells sorted from blood, obtained at week 4, from a patient treated with tofacitinib. These TCRs come from a human donor with alopecia areata.

This clone has more than one count but fewer than ten. The chain couples TRBV4-1 to TRBJ1-1; 7 nucleotides align to TRBD1. The CDR3 is 15 amino acids. Germline CDR1 MGHRA, CDR2 YSYEKL. With 4 bases clipped from V and 0 bases from J, the junction kept 5 bases outside the gene matches. This CDR3 is CASSLGGTVNTEAFF. The CDR3 nucleotides are TGCGCCAGCAGCCTAGGTGGGACAGTGAACACTGAAGCTTTCTTT.

The CDR3 loop is CASSLGGSNQPQHF. The CDR3 DNA reads TGTGCCAGCAGCCTAGGGGGCAGCAATCAGCCCCAGCATTTT. The V gene is TRBV6-6, the J gene TRBJ1-5, with TRBD1 matching 7 bases. The CDR3 is made up of 14 amino acids. CDR1 is MNHNY, CDR2 SVGAGI, per germline (reference sequence). After removal of 6 bases from V and 1 base from J, the junction contained 3 bases not matched to a gene.

V is TRBV11-2 and J is TRBJ2-3; maybe TRBD2 (6 bases). The CDR3 runs to 18 residues. V gave up 3 bases and J gave up 1 base, with 20 bases separating them. Germline lookup yields CDR1 SGHAT and CDR2 FQNNGV. As DNA, the CDR3 is TGTGCCAGCAGCTTGAGAGAGGCCGGGGGTAGCGGCACAGATACGCAGTATTTT. It encodes CASSLREAGGSGTDTQYF.

The CDR3 nucleotides read TGTGCCAGCAGTCCTAGCGGGAGGGCTTACAATGAGCAGTTCTTC. Its translation: CASSPSGRAYNEQFF. The chain is built from TRBV6-5 and TRBJ2-1, with 12 positions matching TRBD2. CDR3 length: 15 residues. The germline CDR1 and CDR2 sequences are MNHEY and SVGAGI. With V trimmed by 5 bases and J by 4 bases, 3 bases remained unmatched.

The chain recombines TRBV5-1 with TRBJ2-2; D is possibly TRBD1 (6 bases). The CDR3 contains 18 residues. The germline CDR1 and CDR2 sequences are SGHRS and YFSETQ. Trimming removed 4 bases at V and 0 bases at J, with 19 bases between. The DNA of the CDR3 is TGCGCCAGCAGCCTTATCCCACTGGGACAAACGAACACCGGGGAGCTGTTTTTT. Amino acid sequence: CASSLIPLGQTNTGELFF. Looking up the rest from reference TRBV5-1 and TRBJ2-2 gives the full variable domain: KAGVTQTPRYLIKTRGQQVTLSCSPISGHRSVSWYQQTPGQGLQFLFEYFSETQRNKGNFPGRFSGRQFSNSRSEMNVSTLELGDSALYLCASSLIPLGQTNTGELFFGEGSRLTVL.

The V and J genes are TRBV30 and TRBJ1-2, with D possibly TRBD1 on 6 matching bases. Germline V gene lookup returns CDR1 GTSNPN and CDR2 SVGIG (reference sequence). CDR3 length: 11 residues. The V end was cut by 7 bases, the J end by 5 bases, with 11 bases between. The CDR3 loop is CASWQGYGYTF. Here the CDR3 DNA reads TGTGCCTCTTGGCAGGGGTATGGCTACACCTTC.

The rearrangement joins TRBV27 to TRBJ2-1, with D perhaps assigned TRBD1 or TRBD2 (5 bases each). The CDR3 runs 16 residues. Germline V gives CDR1 MNHEY, CDR2 SMNVEV (reference sequence). Trimming took 4 bases from V and 3 from J, leaving 16 bases between them. CDR3 bases: TGTGCCAGCAGTTCACTCCCCCGGGGCCACTACAATGAGCAGTTCTTC. It encodes CASSSLPRGHYNEQFF.

The chain carries TRBV6-6 and TRBJ2-5; tentatively, D is TRBD2 (6 bases). The J call could be wrong; TRBJ2-7 is a better fit for the DNA end. The CDR3 loop spans 14 amino acids. Germline loops: CDR1 MNHNY, CDR2 SVGAGI (reference sequence). The CDR3 here is CASRTGLGYYEQYF. The DNA for the CDR3 is TGTGCCAGCAGAACGGGACTGGGATACTACGAGCAGTACTTC.

There are a few counts of this clone. The chain recombines TRBV30 with TRBJ2-7; 8 nucleotides agree with TRBD2. V was pared by 4 bases and J by 5 bases, with 7 bases of the junction left unmatched. The CDR3 contains 13 residues. Germline assignment: CDR1 GTSNPN and CDR2 SVGIG (reference sequence). The CDR3 nucleotides read TGTGCCTGGACCAGGACTAGCCTGAACGAGCAGTACTTC. It encodes CAWTRTSLNEQYF.

The rearrangement links TRBV2 to TRBJ2-2; either TRBD1 or TRBD2 may supply D (5 bases each). V shed 0 bases and J shed 7 bases, with 9 bases lying between them. Germline V gene lookup returns CDR1 SNHLY and CDR2 FYNNEI. The CDR3 is made up of 14 amino acids. The CDR3 DNA reads as TGTGCCAGCAGTGAAGCGCTGAGGGGCGGGGAGCTGTTTTTT. This gives the protein CASSEALRGGELFF.

This chain joins TRBV7-2 and TRBJ1-5; D gene uncertain. V was cut by 2 bases and J by 11 bases, with 13 bases left in between. CDR3 length: 13 amino acids. Germline V gene lookup returns CDR1 SGHTA and CDR2 FQGNSA. This CDR3 is CASSLIPGPAQHF. CDR3 nucleotide sequence: TGTGCCAGCAGCTTAATCCCGGGCCCAGCCCAGCATTTT.

The V gene is TRBV30, the J gene TRBJ2-3; D is possibly TRBD2 (5 bases). The germline V gene encodes CDR1 GTSNPN and CDR2 SVGIG (reference sequence). The V gene lost 8 bases and the J gene lost 4 bases, with 13 bases spanning the gap. The CDR3 covers 12 residues. CDR3 coding DNA: TGTGCCGGACTCCTTAACCCAGATACGCAGTATTTT. This translates into CAGLLNPDTQYF. Complete variable domain (other parts from reference TRBV30 and TRBJ2-3): SQTIHQWPATLVQPVGSPLSLECTVEGTSNPNLYWYRQAAGRGLQLLFYSVGIGQISSEVPQNLSASRPQDRQFILSSKKLLLSDSGFYLCAGLLNPDTQYFGPGTRLTVL.

The sample holds a few counts of this clone. The J gene is TRBJ1-3, the V gene TRBV30, with no clear D. The germline gives CDR1 GTSNPN, CDR2 SVGIG (reference sequence). This CDR3 is built from 13 residues. V dropped 3 bases and J dropped 1 base, with 7 bases sitting between them. Here the CDR3 reads CAWSSISGNTIYF. The CDR3 bases are TGTGCCTGGAGCTCGATATCTGGAAACACCATATATTTT.

CDR3 sequence: CASSPNRGPGNTIYF. DNA for the CDR3: TGTGCCAGCAGTCCTAACAGGGGGCCAGGAAACACCATATATTTT. The V gene is TRBV27, the J gene TRBJ1-3; 9 bases agree with TRBD1. Per the germline V gene, CDR1 is MNHEY and CDR2 is SMNVEV (reference sequence). V lost 5 bases, J lost 4 bases, and 6 bases stayed unmatched. The length of the CDR3 is 15 residues.

CDR3 nucleotide sequence: TGCAGCGTTGTCCGCCAGGGAGTGTCCTACGAGCAGTACTTC. This gives the protein CSVVRQGVSYEQYF. The V gene is TRBV29-1, the J gene TRBJ2-7, with D possibly being TRBD1 or TRBD2 (5 bases each). Germline values: CDR1 SQVTM, CDR2 ANQGSEA. V dropped 4 bases and J dropped 1 base, with 14 bases sitting between them. This CDR3 is built from 14 residues.

This clone was detected only a few times. This chain connects TRBV2 to TRBJ2-1; TRBD2 matches at 7 bases. Germline loops: CDR1 SNHLY, CDR2 FYNNEI. CDR3 length: 15 amino acids. V was pared by 8 bases and J by 0 bases, with 7 bases of the junction left unmatched. The CDR3 DNA follows: TGTGCCAGCGAGGCGGGAGATTCCTCCTACAATGAGCAGTTCTTC. This codes for CASEAGDSSYNEQFF.

This clone occurred once. The chain combines TRBV4-3 with TRBJ2-2; TRBD2 matches 11 bases. The junction had 3 bases not matched to a gene; V was cut back by 1 base and J by 5 bases. From germline, CDR1 is LGHNA and CDR2 YSLEER. The length of the CDR3 is 16 residues. CDR3 residues: CASSQGASGRTGELFF. CDR3 coding DNA: TGCGCCAGCAGCCAAGGAGCTAGCGGGAGGACCGGGGAGCTGTTTTTT.

The genes are TRBV30 and TRBJ1-2; TRBD1 aligns across 8 bases. The CDR3 has 15 residues. Unmatched junction bases numbered 9, after V lost 4 bases and J lost 2 bases. Per the germline V gene, CDR1 is GTSNPN and CDR2 is SVGIG (reference sequence). The CDR3: CAWIPTGQANYGYTF. The CDR3 DNA is TGTGCCTGGATCCCGACGGGACAGGCCAACTATGGCTACACCTTC.

The chain joins TRBV30 to TRBJ1-1, with D possibly being TRBD1 (5 bases). CDR1 GTSNPN and CDR2 SVGIG come from the germline V gene (reference sequence). V gave up 0 bases and J gave up 5 bases, with 10 bases separating them. This CDR3 contains 13 residues. The CDR3 loop is CAWSVGERTEAFF. CDR3 bases: TGTGCCTGGAGTGTAGGGGAGCGGACTGAAGCTTTCTTT.

The chain uses TRBV27 and TRBJ2-3; D is ambiguous. The V gene lost 7 bases and the J gene lost 2 bases, with 10 bases spanning the gap. Germline V gene lookup returns CDR1 MNHEY and CDR2 SMNVEV (reference sequence). The CDR3 length is 13 residues. The CDR3, as DNA: TGTGCCAGCACCGGAGTAGACACAGATACGCAGTATTTT. This codes for CASTGVDTDTQYF.

This clone has more than one count but fewer than ten. The chain has TRBV29-1 and TRBJ2-3, with D perhaps TRBD1 (6 bases). Germline CDR1 reads SQVTM; CDR2 reads ANQGSEA. This CDR3 contains 12 residues. V lost 7 bases, J lost 6 bases, and 14 bases lay in between. CDR3 DNA sequence: TGCAGCGCCCGGACAGAGGCGGATACGCAGTATTTT. It is translated as CSARTEADTQYF.

This chain connects TRBV29-1 to TRBJ2-7; 9 bases match TRBD2. With 3 bases clipped from V and 3 bases from J, the junction kept 3 bases outside the gene matches. Germline V gene sequence: CDR1 SQVTM, CDR2 ANQGSEA. The CDR3 totals 13 residues. CDR3 region: CSVEGSGSYEQYF. CDR3 in DNA: TGCAGCGTTGAGGGTAGCGGGAGCTACGAGCAGTACTTC.

The chain links TRBV29-1 to TRBJ2-3; the D is unclear. Germline V lookup: CDR1 SQVTM, CDR2 ANQGSEA. Deletions cut 5 bases from V and 7 bases from J, with 10 bases between. The CDR3 contains 11 residues. The CDR3 nucleotides are TGCAGCGTTCATTCAGGAAATACGCAGTATTTT. The encoded protein is CSVHSGNTQYF.

The chain joins TRBV11-2 to TRBJ2-3; tentative D call: TRBD2 (6 bases). Trimming took 5 bases from V and 6 from J, leaving 18 bases between them. CDR1 SGHAT and CDR2 FQNNGV come from the germline V gene. The CDR3 runs to 15 residues. The CDR3, as DNA: TGTGCCAGCAGCCCCGGAGGAGGGGCGGGTGATACGCAGTATTTT. It specifies CASSPGGGAGDTQYF.

The chain couples TRBV5-1 to TRBJ1-1; TRBD1 is a possible D gene (6 bases). CDR1 is SGHRS and CDR2 is YFSETQ in the germline V gene. Deletions cut 4 bases from V and 2 bases from J, with 15 bases between. The CDR3 consists of 15 residues. The DNA for the CDR3 is TGCGCCAGCAGCGCGGCCAGGGGCTTAAACACTGAAGCTTTCTTT. Protein sequence: CASSAARGLNTEAFF.

The V call is TRBV29-1, the J call TRBJ2-3, with D perhaps matching TRBD2 (5 bases). Trimming removed 4 bases at V and 3 bases at J, with 14 bases between. This CDR3 is 14 amino acids long. Germline values: CDR1 SQVTM, CDR2 ANQGSEA. The CDR3 sequence is CSVGGATSTDTQYF. CDR3 nucleotide sequence: TGCAGCGTTGGGGGAGCCACTTCGACAGATACGCAGTATTTT.

CDR3 protein: CASSQTSFGNEQFF. DNA for the CDR3: TGTGCCAGCAGCCAGACTAGTTTCGGTAATGAGCAGTTCTTC. The genes are TRBV7-3 and TRBJ2-1; weak D call: TRBD2 (6 bases). The CDR3 consists of 14 residues. CDR1 is SGHTA and CDR2 is FQGTGA in the germline V gene. With 5 bases removed from V and 7 bases from J, the gap between germline ends came to 15 bases.